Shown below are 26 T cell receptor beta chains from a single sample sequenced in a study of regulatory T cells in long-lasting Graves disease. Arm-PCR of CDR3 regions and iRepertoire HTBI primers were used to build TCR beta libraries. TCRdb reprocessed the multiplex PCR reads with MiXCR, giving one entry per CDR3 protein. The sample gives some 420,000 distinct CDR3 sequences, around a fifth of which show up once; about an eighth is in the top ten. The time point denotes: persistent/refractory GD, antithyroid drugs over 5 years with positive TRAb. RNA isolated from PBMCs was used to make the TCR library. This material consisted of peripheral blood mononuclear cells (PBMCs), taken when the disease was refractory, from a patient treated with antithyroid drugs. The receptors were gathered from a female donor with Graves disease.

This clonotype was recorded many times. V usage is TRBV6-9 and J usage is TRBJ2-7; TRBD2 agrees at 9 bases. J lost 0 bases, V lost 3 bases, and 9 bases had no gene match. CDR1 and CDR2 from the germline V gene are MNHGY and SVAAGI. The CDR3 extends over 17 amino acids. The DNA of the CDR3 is TGTGCCAGCAGTTACGTTAGCGGGGGTGTAAGCTCCTACGAGCAGTACTTC. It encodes CASSYVSGGVSSYEQYF.

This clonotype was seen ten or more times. The CDR3 region is CASTWGGTQYF. In nucleotides, the CDR3 is TGTGCCAGCACCTGGGGGGGGACCCAGTACTTC. The V and J genes are TRBV28 and TRBJ2-5; 7 positions match TRBD2. Unmatched junction bases numbered 3, after V lost 7 bases and J lost 7 bases. CDR3 length: 11 residues. Germline V lookup: CDR1 MDHEN, CDR2 SYDVKM.

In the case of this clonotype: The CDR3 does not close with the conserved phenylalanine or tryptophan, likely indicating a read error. The CDR3 DNA reads TGTGCCAGCTCACTACTCCCGGGACAGAAGAACACTGAAGCTTTCTCT. This encodes CASSLLPGQKNTEAFS. The V and J genes are TRBV18 and TRBJ1-1; TRBD1 matches 7 bases. Germline V gives CDR1 KGHSH, CDR2 LQKENI. CDR3 length: 16 amino acids. After removal of 4 bases from V and 1 base from J, the junction contained 9 bases not matched to a gene.

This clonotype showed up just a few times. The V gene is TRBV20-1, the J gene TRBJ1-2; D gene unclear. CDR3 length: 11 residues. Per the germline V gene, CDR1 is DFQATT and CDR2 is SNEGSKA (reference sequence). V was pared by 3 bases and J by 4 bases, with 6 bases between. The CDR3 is CSASSAYGYTF. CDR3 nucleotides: TGCAGTGCTAGCAGCGCCTATGGCTACACCTTC.

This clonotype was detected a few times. The CDR3 here is CASSNEQGRGSPLHF. For the CDR3, the DNA is TGCGCCAGCAGTAACGAACAGGGGAGAGGTTCACCCCTCCACTTT. The chain combines TRBV4-3 with TRBJ1-6; 7 bases fit TRBD1. Germline V gene sequence: CDR1 LGHNA, CDR2 YSLEER. With 6 bases clipped from V and 9 bases from J, the junction kept 11 bases outside the gene matches. This CDR3 region has 15 residues.

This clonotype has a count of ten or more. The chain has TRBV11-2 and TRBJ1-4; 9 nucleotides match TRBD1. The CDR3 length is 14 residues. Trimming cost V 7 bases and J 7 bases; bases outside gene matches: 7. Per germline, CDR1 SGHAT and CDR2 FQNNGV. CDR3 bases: TGTGCCAGCACCAACAGGGGGCATTTTGAAAAACTGTTTTTT. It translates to CASTNRGHFEKLFF.

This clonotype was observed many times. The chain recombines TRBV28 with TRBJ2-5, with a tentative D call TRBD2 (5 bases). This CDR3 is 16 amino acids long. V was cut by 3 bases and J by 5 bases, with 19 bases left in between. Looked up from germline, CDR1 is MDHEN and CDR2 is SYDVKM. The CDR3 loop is CASSFPLRGRDETQYF. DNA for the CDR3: TGTGCCAGCAGTTTCCCCCTCAGAGGGAGAGACGAGACCCAGTACTTC.

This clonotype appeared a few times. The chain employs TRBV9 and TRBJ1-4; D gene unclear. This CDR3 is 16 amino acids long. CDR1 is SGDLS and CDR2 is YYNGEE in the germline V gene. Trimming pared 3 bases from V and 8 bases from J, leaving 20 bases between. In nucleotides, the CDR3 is TGTGCCAGCAGCGAACGTGGAGACAATCTGAACGAAAAACTGTTTTTT. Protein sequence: CASSERGDNLNEKLFF.

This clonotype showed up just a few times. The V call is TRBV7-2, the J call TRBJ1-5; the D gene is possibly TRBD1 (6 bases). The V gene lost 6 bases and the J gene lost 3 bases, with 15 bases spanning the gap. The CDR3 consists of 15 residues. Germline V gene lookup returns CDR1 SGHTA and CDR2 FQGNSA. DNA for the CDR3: TGTGCCAGCAGTTTTTTACAGGGAGTCAATCAGCCCCAGCATTTT. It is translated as CASSFLQGVNQPQHF.

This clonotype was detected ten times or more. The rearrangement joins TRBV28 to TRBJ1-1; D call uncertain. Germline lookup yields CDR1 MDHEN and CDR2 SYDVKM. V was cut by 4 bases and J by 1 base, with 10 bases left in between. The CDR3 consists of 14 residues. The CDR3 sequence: CASSSLVPNTEAFF. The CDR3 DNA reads TGTGCCAGCAGTTCACTTGTTCCGAACACTGAAGCTTTCTTT.

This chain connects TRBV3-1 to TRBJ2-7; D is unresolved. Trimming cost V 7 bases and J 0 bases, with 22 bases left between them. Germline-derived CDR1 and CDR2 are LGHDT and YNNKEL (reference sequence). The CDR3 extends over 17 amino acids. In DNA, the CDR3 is TGTGCCAGCAAGAAGGGTAATCCCAACGTCAGCTCCTACGAGCAGTACTTC. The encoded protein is CASKKGNPNVSSYEQYF.

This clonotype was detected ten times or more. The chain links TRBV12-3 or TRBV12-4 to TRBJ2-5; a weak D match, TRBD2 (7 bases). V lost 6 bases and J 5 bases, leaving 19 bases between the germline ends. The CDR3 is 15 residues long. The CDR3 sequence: CASSTPTGGSETQYF. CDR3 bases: TGTGCCAGCAGCACACCGACAGGCGGGAGTGAGACCCAGTACTTC.

CDR3 in DNA: TGTGCCAGCAGTTACGACAGGGGAAATGAAAAACTGTTTTTT. It translates to CASSYDRGNEKLFF. V and J are TRBV6-5 and TRBJ1-4, with TRBD1 matching over 8 bases. Germline CDR1 reads MNHEY; CDR2 reads SVGAGI. This CDR3 spans 14 amino acids. V was clipped by 2 bases and J by 5 bases; unmatched bases: 1.

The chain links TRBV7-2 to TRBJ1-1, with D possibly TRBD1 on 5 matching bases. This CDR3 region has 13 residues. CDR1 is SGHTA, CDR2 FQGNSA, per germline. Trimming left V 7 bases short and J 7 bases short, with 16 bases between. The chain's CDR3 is CASIQGAGYEAFF. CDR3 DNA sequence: TGTGCCAGCATCCAAGGGGCAGGCTATGAAGCTTTCTTT.

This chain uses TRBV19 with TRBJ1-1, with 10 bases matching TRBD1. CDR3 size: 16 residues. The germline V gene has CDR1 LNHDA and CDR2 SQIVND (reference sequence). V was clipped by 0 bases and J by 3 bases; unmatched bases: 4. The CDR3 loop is CASSIDVGQGYTEAFF. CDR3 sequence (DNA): TGTGCCAGTAGTATAGATGTGGGACAGGGGTACACTGAAGCTTTCTTT.

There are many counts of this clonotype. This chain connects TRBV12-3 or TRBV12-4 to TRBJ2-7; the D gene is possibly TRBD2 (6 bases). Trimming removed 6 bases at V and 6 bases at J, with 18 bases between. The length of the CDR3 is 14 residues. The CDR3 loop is CASRVGGRSPEQYF. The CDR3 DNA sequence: TGTGCCAGCAGAGTGGGAGGTCGGTCTCCCGAGCAGTACTTC.

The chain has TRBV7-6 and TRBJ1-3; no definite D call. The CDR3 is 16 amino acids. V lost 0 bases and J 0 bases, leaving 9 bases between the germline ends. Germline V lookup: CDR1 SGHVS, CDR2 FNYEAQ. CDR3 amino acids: CASSLALQHSGNTIYF. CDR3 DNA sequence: TGTGCCAGCAGCTTAGCGCTTCAGCACTCTGGAAACACCATATATTTT.

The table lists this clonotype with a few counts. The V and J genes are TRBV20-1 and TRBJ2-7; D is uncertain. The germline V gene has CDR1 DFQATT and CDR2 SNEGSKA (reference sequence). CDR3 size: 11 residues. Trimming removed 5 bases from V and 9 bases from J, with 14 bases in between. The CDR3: CSAQGEGGQYF. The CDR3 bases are TGCAGTGCTCAAGGAGAAGGCGGGCAGTACTTC.

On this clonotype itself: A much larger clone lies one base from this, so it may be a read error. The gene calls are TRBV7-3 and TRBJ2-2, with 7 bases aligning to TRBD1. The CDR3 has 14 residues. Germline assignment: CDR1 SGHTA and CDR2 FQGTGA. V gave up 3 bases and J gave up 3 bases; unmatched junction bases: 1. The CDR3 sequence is CASSFTGDTGELFF. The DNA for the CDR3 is TGTGCCAGCAGCTTTACAGGGGACACCGGGGAGCTGTTTTTT.

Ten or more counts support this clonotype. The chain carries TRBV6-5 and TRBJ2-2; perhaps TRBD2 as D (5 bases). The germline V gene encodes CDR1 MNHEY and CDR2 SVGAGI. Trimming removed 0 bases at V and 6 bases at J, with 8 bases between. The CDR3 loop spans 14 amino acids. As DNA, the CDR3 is TGTGCCAGCAGTTACTCGTTGGGAGCCGGGGAGCTGTTTTTT. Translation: CASSYSLGAGELFF.

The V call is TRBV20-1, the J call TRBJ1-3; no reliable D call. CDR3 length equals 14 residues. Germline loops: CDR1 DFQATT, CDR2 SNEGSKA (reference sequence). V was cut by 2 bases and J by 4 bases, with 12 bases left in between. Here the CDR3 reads CSARTRSGGNTIYF. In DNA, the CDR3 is TGCAGTGCTAGAACCCGATCGGGGGGAAACACCATATATTTT.

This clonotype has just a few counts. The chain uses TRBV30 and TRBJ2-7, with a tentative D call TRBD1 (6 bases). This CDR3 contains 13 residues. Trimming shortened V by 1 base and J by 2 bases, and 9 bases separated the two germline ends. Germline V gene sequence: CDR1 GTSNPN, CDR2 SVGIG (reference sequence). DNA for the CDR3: TGTGCCTGGAGTGAACAGGGACCCTACGAGCAGTACTTC. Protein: CAWSEQGPYEQYF.

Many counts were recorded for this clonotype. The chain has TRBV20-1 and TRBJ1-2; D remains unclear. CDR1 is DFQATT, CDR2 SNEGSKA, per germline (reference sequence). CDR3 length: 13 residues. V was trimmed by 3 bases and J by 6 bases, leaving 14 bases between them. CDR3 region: CSARIGQEDGYTF. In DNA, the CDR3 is TGCAGTGCTAGGATTGGGCAGGAGGATGGCTACACCTTC.

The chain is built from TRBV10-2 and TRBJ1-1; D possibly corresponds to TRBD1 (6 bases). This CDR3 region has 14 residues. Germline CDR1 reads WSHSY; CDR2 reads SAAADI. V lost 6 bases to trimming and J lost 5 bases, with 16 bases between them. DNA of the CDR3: TGCGCCAGCAGCACTACAGGGCCTGAGACTGAAGCTTTCTTT. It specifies CASSTTGPETEAFF.

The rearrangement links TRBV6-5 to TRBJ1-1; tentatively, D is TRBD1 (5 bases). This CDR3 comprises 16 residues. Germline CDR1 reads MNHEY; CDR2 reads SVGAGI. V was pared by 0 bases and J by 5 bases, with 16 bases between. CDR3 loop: CASSYSIRGGGTEAFF. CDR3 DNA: TGTGCCAGCAGTTACTCGATTCGCGGGGGGGGAACTGAAGCTTTCTTT.

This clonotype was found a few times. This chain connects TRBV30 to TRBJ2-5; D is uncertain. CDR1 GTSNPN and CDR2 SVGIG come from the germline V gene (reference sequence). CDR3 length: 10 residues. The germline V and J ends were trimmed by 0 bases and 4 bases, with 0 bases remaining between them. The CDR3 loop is CAWSVETQYF. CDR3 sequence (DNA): TGTGCCTGGAGTGTAGAGACCCAGTACTTC.